The clone carrying this T cell receptor beta chain has a handful of counts. This sample stems from a study of blood T cell repertoires in COVID-19. Study background: Sources were T cells, B-cell-depleted T cells, or PBMCs; the material itself was cDNA or gDNA.

The assay was immunoSEQ multiplex PCR, and TCRdb's table has in-frame clones only and misses some. The repertoire holds approximately 42,000 clones, with more than 65% as singletons. This receptor was taken from a man older than 75 with acute or convalescent COVID-19. The source material was peripheral blood.

The DNA of the CDR3 is TGTGCCATCGGACAGGGCGCCTACAATGAGCAGTTCTTC. Its translation is CAIGQGAYNEQFF. The chain is built from TRBV6-5 and TRBJ2-1; TRBD1 aligns across 8 bases. The CDR3 is 13 residues long. J lost 2 bases, V lost 10 bases, and 4 bases had no gene match. Germline-derived CDR1 and CDR2 are MNHEY and SVGAGI.